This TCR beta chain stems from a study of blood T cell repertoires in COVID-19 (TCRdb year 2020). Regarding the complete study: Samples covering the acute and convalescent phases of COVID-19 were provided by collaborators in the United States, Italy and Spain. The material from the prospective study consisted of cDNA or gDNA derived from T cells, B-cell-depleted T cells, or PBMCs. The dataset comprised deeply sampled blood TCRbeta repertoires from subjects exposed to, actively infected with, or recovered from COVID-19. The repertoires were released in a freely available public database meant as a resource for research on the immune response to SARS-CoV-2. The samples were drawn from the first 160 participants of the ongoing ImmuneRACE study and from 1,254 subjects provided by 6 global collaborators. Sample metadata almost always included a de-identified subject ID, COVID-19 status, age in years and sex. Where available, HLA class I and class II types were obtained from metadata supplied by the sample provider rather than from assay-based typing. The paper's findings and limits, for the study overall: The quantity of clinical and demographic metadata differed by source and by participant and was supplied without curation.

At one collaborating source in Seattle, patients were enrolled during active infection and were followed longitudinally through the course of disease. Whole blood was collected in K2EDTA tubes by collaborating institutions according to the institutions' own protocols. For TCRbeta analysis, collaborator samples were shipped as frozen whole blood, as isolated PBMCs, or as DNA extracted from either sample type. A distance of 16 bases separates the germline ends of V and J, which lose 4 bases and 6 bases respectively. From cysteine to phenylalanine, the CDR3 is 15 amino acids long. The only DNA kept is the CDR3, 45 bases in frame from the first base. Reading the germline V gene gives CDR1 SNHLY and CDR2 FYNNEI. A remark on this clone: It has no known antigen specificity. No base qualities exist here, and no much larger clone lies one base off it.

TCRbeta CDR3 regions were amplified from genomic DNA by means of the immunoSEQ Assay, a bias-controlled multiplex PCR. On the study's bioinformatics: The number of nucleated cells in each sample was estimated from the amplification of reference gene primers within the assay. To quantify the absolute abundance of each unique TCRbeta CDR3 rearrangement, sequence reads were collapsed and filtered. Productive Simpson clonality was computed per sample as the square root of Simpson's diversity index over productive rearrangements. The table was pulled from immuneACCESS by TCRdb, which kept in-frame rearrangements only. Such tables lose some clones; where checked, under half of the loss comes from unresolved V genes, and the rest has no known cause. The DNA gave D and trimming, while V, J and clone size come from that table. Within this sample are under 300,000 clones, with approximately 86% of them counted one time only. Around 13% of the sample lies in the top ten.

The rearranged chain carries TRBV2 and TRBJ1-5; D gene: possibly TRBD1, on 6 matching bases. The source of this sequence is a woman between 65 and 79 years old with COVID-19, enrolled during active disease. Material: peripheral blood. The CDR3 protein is CASSVGTGGGQPQHF. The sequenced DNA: TGTGCCAGCAGTGTTGGTACGGGGGGCGGTCAGCCCCAGCATTTT.